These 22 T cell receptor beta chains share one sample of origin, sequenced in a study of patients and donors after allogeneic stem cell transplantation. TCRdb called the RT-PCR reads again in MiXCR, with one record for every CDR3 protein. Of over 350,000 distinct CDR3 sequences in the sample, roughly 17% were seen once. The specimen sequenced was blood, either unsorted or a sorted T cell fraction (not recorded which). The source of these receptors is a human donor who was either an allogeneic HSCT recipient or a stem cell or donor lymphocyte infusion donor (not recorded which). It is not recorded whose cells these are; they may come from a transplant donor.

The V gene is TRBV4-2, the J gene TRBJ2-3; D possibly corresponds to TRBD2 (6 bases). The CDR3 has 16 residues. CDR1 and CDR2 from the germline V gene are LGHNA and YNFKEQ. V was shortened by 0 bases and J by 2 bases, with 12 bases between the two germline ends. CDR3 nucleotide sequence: TGTGCCAGCAGCCAAGAATTACGGGGGAACACAGATACGCAGTATTTT. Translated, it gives CASSQELRGNTDTQYF.

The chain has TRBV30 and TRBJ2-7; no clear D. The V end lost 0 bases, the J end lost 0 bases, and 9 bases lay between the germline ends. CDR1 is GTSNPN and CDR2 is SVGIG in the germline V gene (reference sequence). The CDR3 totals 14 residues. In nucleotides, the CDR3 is TGTGCCTGGAGTGTGGGGTCATTCTCCTACGAGCAGTACTTC. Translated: CAWSVGSFSYEQYF.

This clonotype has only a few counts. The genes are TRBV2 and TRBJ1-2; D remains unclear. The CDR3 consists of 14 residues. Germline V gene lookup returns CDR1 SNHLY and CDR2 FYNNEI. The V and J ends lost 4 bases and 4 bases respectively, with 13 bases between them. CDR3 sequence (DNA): TGTGCCAGCAGTGTCGGTCGAATCTCCTATGGCTACACCTTC. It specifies CASSVGRISYGYTF. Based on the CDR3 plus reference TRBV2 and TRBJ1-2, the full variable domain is EPEVTQTPSHQVTQMGQEVILRCVPISNHLYFYWYRQILGQKVEFLVSFYNNEISEKSEIFDDQFSVERPDGSNFTLKIRSTKLEDSAMYFCASSVGRISYGYTFGSGTRLTVV.

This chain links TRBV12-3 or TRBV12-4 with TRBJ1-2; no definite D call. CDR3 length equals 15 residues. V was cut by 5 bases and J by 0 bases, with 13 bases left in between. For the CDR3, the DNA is TGTGCCAGCAGTCGAACGACTAGTTCTAACTATGGCTACACCTTC. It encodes CASSRTTSSNYGYTF.

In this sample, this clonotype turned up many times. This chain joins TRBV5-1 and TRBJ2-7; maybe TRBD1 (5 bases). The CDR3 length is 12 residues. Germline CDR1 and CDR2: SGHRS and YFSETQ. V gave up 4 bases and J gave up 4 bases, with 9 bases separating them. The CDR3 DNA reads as TGCGCCAGCAGCCGGACACAATACGAGCAGTACTTC. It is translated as CASSRTQYEQYF.

The CDR3 region has the DNA TGTGCCAGCAGCGAAGGGACATCCTCCTACAATGAGCAGTTCTTC. This encodes CASSEGTSSYNEQFF. The J gene is TRBJ2-1, the V gene TRBV21-1; the table calls TRBD1, which could not be checked here. TRBV21-1 is a listed pseudogene. CDR3 length: 15 amino acids.

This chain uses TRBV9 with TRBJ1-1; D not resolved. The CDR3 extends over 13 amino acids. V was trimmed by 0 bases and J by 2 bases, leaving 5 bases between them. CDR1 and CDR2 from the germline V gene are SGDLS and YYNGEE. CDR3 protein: CASSVETNTEAFF. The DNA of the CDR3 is TGTGCCAGCAGCGTAGAGACAAACACTGAAGCTTTCTTT.

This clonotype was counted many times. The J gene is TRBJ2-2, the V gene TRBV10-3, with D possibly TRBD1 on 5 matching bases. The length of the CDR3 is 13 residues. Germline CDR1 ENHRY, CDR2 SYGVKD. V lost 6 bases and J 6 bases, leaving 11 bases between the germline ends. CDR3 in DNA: TGTGCCATCAGCCGAGACAGCGCCGGGGAGCTGTTTTTT. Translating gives CAISRDSAGELFF.

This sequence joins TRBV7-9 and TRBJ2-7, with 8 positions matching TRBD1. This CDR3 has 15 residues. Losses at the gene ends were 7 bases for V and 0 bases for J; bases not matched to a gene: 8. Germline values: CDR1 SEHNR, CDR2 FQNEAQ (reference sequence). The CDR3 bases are TGTGCCAGCACTCTGGACAGGGTAAGCTCCTACGAGCAGTACTTC. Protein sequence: CASTLDRVSSYEQYF.

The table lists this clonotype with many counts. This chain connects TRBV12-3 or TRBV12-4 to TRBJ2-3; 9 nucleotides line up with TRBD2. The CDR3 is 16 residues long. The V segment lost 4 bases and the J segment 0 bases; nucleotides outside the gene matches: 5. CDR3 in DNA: TGTGCCAGCAGTTCCCTAGCGGGGCACAGCACAGATACGCAGTATTTT. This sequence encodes CASSSLAGHSTDTQYF.

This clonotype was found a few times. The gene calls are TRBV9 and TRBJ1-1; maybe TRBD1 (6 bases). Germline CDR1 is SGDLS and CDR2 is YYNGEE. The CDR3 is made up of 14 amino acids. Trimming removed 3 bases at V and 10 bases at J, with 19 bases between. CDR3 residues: CASSAIRGSIGAFF. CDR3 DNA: TGTGCCAGCAGCGCTATCAGGGGCTCGATAGGAGCTTTCTTT. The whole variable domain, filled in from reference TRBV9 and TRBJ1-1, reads DSGVTQTPKHLITATGQRVTLRCSPRSGDLSVYWYQQSLDQGLQFLIQYYNGEERAKGNILERFSAQQFPDLHSELNLSSLELGDSALYFCASSAIRGSIGAFFGQGTRLTVV.

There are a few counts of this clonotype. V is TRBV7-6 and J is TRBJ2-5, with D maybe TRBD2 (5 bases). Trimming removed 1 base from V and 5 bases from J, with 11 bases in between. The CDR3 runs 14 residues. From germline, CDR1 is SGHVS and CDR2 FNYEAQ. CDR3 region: CASSLELRAETQYF. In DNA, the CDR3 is TGTGCCAGCAGCTTAGAGTTGCGGGCGGAGACCCAGTACTTC.

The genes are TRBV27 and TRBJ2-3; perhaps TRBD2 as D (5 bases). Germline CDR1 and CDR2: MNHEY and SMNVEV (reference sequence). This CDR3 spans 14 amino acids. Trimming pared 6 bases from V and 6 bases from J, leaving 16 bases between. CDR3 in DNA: TGTGCCAGCAGACCGGCCCGGAGGATCGATACGCAGTATTTT. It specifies CASRPARRIDTQYF.

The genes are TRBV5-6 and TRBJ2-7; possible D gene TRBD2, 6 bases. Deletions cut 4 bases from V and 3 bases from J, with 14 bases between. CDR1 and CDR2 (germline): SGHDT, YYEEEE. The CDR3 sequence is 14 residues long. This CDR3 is CASSLPVSGYEQYF. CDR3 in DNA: TGTGCCAGCAGCCTCCCCGTTAGCGGCTACGAGCAGTACTTC.

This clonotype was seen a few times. The CDR3 DNA follows: TGTGCCAGCAGCGTTGCCGGGAGCGCCGCGGAGGGCGGGGAGCTGTTTTTT. It is translated as CASSVAGSAAEGGELFF. The chain recombines TRBV9 with TRBJ2-2; tentatively, D is TRBD2 (6 bases). The CDR3 has 17 amino acids. Per germline, CDR1 SGDLS and CDR2 YYNGEE. The germline V and J ends were trimmed by 2 bases and 7 bases, with 21 bases remaining between them.

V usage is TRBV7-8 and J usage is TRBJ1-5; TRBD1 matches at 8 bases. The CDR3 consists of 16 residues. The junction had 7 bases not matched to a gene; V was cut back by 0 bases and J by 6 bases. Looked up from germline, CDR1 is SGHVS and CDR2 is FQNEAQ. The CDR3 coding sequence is TGTGCCAGCAGCTTAGCGGCAGGGGGCTGGGTTCAGCCCCAGCATTTT. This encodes CASSLAAGGWVQPQHF.

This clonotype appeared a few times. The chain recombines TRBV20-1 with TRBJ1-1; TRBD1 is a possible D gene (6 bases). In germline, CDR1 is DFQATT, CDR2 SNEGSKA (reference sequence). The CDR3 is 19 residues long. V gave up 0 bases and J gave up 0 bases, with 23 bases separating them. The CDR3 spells CSARDRYTGRRALNTEAFF. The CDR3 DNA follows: TGCAGTGCTAGAGATCGGTACACAGGGAGAAGGGCCTTGAACACTGAAGCTTTCTTT.

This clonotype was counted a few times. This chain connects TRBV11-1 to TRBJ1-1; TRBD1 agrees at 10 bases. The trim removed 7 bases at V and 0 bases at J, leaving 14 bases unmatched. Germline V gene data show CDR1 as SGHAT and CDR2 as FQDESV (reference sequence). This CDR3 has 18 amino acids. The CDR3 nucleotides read TGTGCCAGCAAGCCGGGACAGGGGAAGGGAGCTATGAACACTGAAGCTTTCTTT. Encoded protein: CASKPGQGKGAMNTEAFF.

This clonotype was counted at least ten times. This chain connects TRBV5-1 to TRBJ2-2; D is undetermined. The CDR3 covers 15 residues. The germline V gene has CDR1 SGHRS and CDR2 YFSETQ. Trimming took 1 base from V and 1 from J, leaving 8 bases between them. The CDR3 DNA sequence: TGCGCCAGCAGCTTGAATAACAGGAACACCGGGGAGCTGTTTTTT. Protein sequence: CASSLNNRNTGELFF.

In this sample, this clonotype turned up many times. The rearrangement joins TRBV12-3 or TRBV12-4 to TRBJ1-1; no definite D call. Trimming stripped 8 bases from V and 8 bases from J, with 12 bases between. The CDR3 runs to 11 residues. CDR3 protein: CASQRSGEAFF. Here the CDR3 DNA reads TGTGCCAGCCAAAGGTCGGGGGAAGCTTTCTTT.

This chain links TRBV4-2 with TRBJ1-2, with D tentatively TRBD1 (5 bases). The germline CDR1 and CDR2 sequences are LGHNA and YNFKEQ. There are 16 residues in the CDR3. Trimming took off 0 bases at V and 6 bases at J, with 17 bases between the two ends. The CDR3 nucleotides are TGTGCCAGCAGCCAAGATACCCTCGAGGGGATAGATGGCTACACCTTC. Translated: CASSQDTLEGIDGYTF.

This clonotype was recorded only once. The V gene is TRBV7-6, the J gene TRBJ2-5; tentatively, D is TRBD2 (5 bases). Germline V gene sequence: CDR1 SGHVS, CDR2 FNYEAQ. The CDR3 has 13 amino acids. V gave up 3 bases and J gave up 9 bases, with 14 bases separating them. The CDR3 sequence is CASSFREDRAQYF. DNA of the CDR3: TGTGCCAGCAGCTTCCGGGAAGACCGCGCCCAGTACTTC.